The rows below give T cell receptor beta chains drawn from one sample of a study of T cells in Graves' hyperthyroidism and ophthalmopathy. From the multiplex PCR reads, TCRdb called clonotypes with MiXCR, one entry per CDR3 protein. This table has 560,000 or so distinct CDR3 sequences, 20% appearing once. The sequencing input was blood. The receptors derive from a man between 40 and 49 years old with Graves' ophthalmopathy. CDR3s include the opening cysteine and the closing phenylalanine or tryptophan. A D gene is named only where the DNA matches it firmly. Clone size, where shown, is once, few, many, or a class for clones that have expanded.

d_call j_call v_call clone_size cdr3_aa cdr3_nt
. TRBJ2-2 TRBV30 . CAWSPRISTSTGELFF TGTGCCTGGTCACCTCGAATCTCAACGAGCACCGGGGAGCTGTTTTTT
. TRBJ2-3 TRBV9 many CASSYGGSTDTQYF TGTGCCAGCAGCTACGGAGGGAGTACAGATACGCAGTATTTT
TRBD2 TRBJ2-1 TRBV28 many CASRKLAGPYNEQFF TGTGCCAGCAGAAAGCTAGCGGGACCCTACAATGAGCAGTTCTTC
. TRBJ2-7 TRBV4-1 . CASSRPGTDAYEQYF TGCGCCAGCAGCCGCCCCGGGACCGATGCCTACGAGCAGTACTTC
. TRBJ2-3 TRBV28 . CAHSRRSNTDTQYF TGTGCCCACTCCCGAAGATCTAACACAGATACGCAGTATTTT
. TRBJ2-4 TRBV5-1 many CASSLGDKNIQYF TGCGCCAGCAGCTTGGGGGACAAAAACATTCAGTACTTC
TRBD2 TRBJ2-1 TRBV10-3 . CAIRIDTSGTGNEQFF TGTGCCATCAGGATCGATACTAGCGGGACCGGAAATGAGCAGTTCTTC
TRBD1 TRBJ2-1 TRBV28 . CASSALTGGAHNEQFF TGTGCCAGCAGTGCCTTGACAGGGGGCGCCCACAATGAGCAGTTCTTC
TRBD2 TRBJ2-1 TRBV3-1 many CASSQDRTSGYNEQFF TGTGCCAGCAGCCAAGATAGGACTAGCGGGTACAATGAGCAGTTCTTC
. TRBJ1-6 TRBV25-1 few CASSESGNSPLHF TGTGCCAGCAGTGAATCGGGGAATTCACCCCTCCACTTT
. TRBJ1-2 TRBV3-1 . CASSANRDQTGYTF TGTGCCAGCAGCGCGAACAGGGACCAAACTGGCTACACCTTC
. TRBJ1-1 TRBV20-1 . CSARKTGSGPMNTEAFF TGCAGTGCTAGAAAAACTGGTTCCGGTCCCATGAACACTGAAGCTTTCTTT
TRBD1 TRBJ1-4 TRBV18 . CASSPRSGTGEGKLFF TGTGCCAGCTCACCTAGGTCCGGGACAGGGGAAGGAAAACTGTTTTTT
TRBD1 TRBJ2-5 TRBV11-1 . CASSSAGQVSETQYF TGTGCCAGCAGCTCCGCTGGACAGGTTTCAGAGACCCAGTACTTC
TRBD1 TRBJ2-3 TRBV25-1 . CASSETGTGYTDTQYF TGTGCCAGCAGTGAGACCGGGACAGGATACACAGATACGCAGTATTTT
. TRBJ2-7 TRBV6-1 many CASSEWTEQYF TGTGCCAGCAGTGAATGGACCGAGCAGTACTTC
TRBD2 TRBJ2-3 TRBV12-3/TRBV12-4 many CASSLDSGRLIADTQYF TGTGCCAGCAGTTTAGATAGCGGGAGGCTCATCGCAGATACGCAGTATTTT